Included here is one T cell receptor (beta chain) sequence, with context. Its antigen remains unknown. These data originate in a study of graft-versus-host responses after intestinal transplantation. Study observations and caveats: Recipient bone marrow held GvH clones, some seen earlier in ileum or blood.

TCRdb keeps only in-frame clones here, not all; method: immunoSEQ multiplex PCR. The sample records roughly 28,000 clones, about 85% being singletons. The sequence was collected from a human patient who received an intestinal transplant, so some T cells may come from the graft donor. Source: PBMCs, taken 450 to 480 days after intestinal transplantation.

The CDR3 protein is CASSSEDRYEQYF. The CDR3 DNA reads as TGTGCCAGCAGCTCCGAGGACAGGTACGAGCAGTACTTC. The rearrangement joins TRBV11-2 to TRBJ2-7; 7 bases fit TRBD1. CDR1 and CDR2 from the germline V gene are SGHAT and FQNNGV. The J segment lost 4 bases and the V segment lost 4 bases, leaving 4 bases of the junction unmatched. This CDR3 has 13 residues. Full variable domain (outside the CDR3, taken from reference TRBV11-2 and TRBJ2-7): EAGVAQSPRYKIIEKRQSVAFWCNPISGHATLYWYQQILGQGPKLLIQFQNNGVVDDSQLPKDRFSAERLKGVDSTLKIQPAKLEDSAVYLCASSSEDRYEQYFGPGTRLTVT.